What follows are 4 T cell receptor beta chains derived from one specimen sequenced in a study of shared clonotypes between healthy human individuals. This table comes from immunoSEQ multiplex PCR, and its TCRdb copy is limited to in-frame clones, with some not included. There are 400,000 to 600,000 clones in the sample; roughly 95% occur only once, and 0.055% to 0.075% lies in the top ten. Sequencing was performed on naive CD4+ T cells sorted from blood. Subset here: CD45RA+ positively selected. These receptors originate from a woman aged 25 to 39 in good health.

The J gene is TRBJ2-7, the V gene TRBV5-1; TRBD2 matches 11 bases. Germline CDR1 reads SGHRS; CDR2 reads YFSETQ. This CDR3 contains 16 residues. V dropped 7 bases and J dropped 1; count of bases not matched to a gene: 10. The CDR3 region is CASAGTSGKGSYEQYF. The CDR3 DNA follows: TGCGCCAGCGCCGGGACTAGCGGAAAAGGGTCCTACGAGCAGTACTTC.

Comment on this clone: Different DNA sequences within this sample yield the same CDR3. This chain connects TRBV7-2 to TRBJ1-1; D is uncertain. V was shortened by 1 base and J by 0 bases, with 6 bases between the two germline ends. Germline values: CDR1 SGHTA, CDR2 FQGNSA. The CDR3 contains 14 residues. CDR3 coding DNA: TGTGCCAGCAGCTTAGGTACGGTGAACACTGAAGCTTTCTTT. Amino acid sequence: CASSLGTVNTEAFF. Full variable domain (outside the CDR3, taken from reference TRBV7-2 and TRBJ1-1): GAGVSQSPSNKVTEKGKDVELRCDPISGHTALYWYRQSLGQGLEFLIYFQGNSAPDKSGLPSDRFSAERTGGSVSTLTIQRTQQEDSAVYLCASSLGTVNTEAFFGQGTRLTVV.

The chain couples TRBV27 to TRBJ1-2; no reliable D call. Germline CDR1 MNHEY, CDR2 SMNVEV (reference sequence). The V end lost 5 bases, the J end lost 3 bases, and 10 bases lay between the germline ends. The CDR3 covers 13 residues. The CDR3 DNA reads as TGTGCCAGCAGTCCTTACATCTACTATGGCTACACCTTC. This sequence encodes CASSPYIYYGYTF.

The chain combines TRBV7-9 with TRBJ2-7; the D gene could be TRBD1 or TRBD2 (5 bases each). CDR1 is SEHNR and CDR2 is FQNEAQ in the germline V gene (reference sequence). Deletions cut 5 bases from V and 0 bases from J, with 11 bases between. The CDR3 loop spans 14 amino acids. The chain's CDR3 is CASSRQGDSYEQYF. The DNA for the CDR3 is TGTGCCAGCAGCCGGCAGGGAGACTCCTACGAGCAGTACTTC.